This T cell receptor (beta chain) was retrieved from a study of shared clonotypes between healthy human individuals. Study information: A donor's plate count was three for CD4 naive and three for CD4 memory; CD8 naive had two and CD8 memory one. Broader study findings: Generation probabilities were higher for clonotypes shared across all four sorted-subset donors than for unshared ones.

Produced via immunoSEQ multiplex PCR; TCRdb's table is partial and in-frame only. The profile shows fewer than 1.4 million clones, roughly 74% of them singletons. On this clone: Its antigen remains unknown.

Naive CD45RA+ and memory CD45RA-negative subsets were split from CD4+ cells. This TCR derives from a man aged 18 to 35 in good health. Some clones in this sample may be carry-over from other donors' samples. The sequenced sample was memory CD4+ T cells from PBMCs. Subset described: CD45RA-negative fraction.

CDR3: CASSLGRDTKGNEQYF. The CDR3 nucleotides are TGTGCCAGCAGTCTCGGACGGGATACCAAAGGGAACGAGCAGTACTTC. The chain employs TRBV28 and TRBJ2-7; D might be TRBD2 (5 bases). The germline gives CDR1 MDHEN, CDR2 SYDVKM. The CDR3 totals 16 residues. V lost 5 bases to trimming and J lost 5 bases, with 22 bases between them.